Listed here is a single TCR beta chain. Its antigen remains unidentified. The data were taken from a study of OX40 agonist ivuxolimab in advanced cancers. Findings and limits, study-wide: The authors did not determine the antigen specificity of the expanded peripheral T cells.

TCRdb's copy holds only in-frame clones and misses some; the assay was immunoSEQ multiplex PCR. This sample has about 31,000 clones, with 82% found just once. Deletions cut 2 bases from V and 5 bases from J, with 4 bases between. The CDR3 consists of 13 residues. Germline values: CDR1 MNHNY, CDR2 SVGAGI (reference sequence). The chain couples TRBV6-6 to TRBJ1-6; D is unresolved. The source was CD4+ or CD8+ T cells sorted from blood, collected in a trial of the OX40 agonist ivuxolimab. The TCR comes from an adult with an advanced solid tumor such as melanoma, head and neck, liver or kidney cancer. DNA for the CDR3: TGTGCCAGCAGTTACGGGGATAATTCACCCCTCCACTTT. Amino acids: CASSYGDNSPLHF.